The present TCR beta chain was sequenced within a study of glioma-infiltrating T cells after dendritic cell vaccination. Study-wide background: Dendritic cell vaccination trial patients had either newly diagnosed or recurrent glioblastoma.

Germline V gene sequence: CDR1 LNHDA, CDR2 SQIVND (reference sequence). This CDR3 region has 13 residues. The germline V and J ends were trimmed by 5 bases and 1 base, with 8 bases remaining between them. Study-level findings and limits: Estimated pretreatment TIL content predicted outcome after dendritic cell vaccination.

TCRB CDR3 was amplified from 2 ug genomic DNA or less. Data came from immunoSEQ multiplex PCR; TCRdb stores just in-frame clones and leaves some out. Among fewer than 75,000 clones listed, under 90% were seen once. Worth noting for this clone: Its target is not known.

The TCR comes from a human donor with glioblastoma. The specimen was blood, collected before dendritic cell vaccination. This chain connects TRBV19 to TRBJ1-1, with a tentative D call TRBD1 (5 bases). Written as DNA, the CDR3 is TGTGCCAGTAGTTCCGGACAGAACACTGAAGCTTTCTTT. Translating gives CASSSGQNTEAFF.